Below are 22 T cell receptor beta chains sequenced from a single sample in a study of Ad26.COV2.S vaccination and SARS-CoV-2 variants. Noted treatment: over 15 received Ad26.COV2.S at low or high dose, single or two shots; roughly five received placebo; per-sample allocation not given. Day 63 after the first vaccine or placebo injection was the time point for sampling. Clones were sequenced by immunoSEQ multiplex PCR, and TCRdb holds only the in-frame ones, with some missing. The sample yields about 400,000 clones, about 91% seen once. The sequences come from peripheral blood, collected in a trial of Ad26.COV2.S vaccine versus placebo. All receptors come from a person aged 18-60 years who received the Ad26.COV2.S COVID-19 vaccine or a placebo.

The chain joins TRBV29-1 to TRBJ2-1; TRBD1 matches 10 bases. V lost 4 bases to trimming and J lost 4 bases; unmatched junction nucleotides: 7. Per germline, CDR1 SQVTM and CDR2 ANQGSEA. The CDR3 runs 15 residues. In nucleotides, the CDR3 is TGCAGCGTTGTGGAGGGACAGGGGTATTACAATGAGCAGTTCTTC. This sequence encodes CSVVEGQGYYNEQFF.

This chain uses TRBV30 with TRBJ2-1, with no clear D. The germline gives CDR1 GTSNPN, CDR2 SVGIG (reference sequence). V lost 2 bases, J lost 10 bases, and 12 bases lay in between. This CDR3 region has 12 residues. CDR3 loop: CAWSHWGREQFF. The CDR3 DNA sequence: TGTGCCTGGAGTCATTGGGGTAGAGAGCAGTTCTTC.

This sequence joins TRBV7-9 and TRBJ2-1, with D possibly being TRBD2 (5 bases). The CDR3 consists of 14 residues. Trimming removed 2 bases from V and 7 bases from J, with 12 bases in between. Germline assignment: CDR1 SEHNR and CDR2 FQNEAQ (reference sequence). CDR3 in DNA: TGTGCCAGCAGCTTAAGCTTAGCGTCGAATGAGCAGTTCTTC. Translated, it gives CASSLSLASNEQFF.

CDR3 sequence reads: CAWSVFSRGSVYEQYF. The CDR3 DNA reads TGTGCCTGGAGTGTGTTCAGCCGGGGGTCGGTGTACGAGCAGTACTTC. This rearrangement joins TRBV30 to TRBJ2-7; tentatively, D is TRBD2 (6 bases). Germline V gene sequence: CDR1 GTSNPN, CDR2 SVGIG (reference sequence). CDR3 length: 16 residues. V lost 0 bases and J 4 bases, leaving 19 bases between the germline ends.

This clone was seen only a few times. The chain has TRBV15 and TRBJ2-6, with D perhaps matching TRBD1 (6 bases). The V and J ends lost 0 bases and 4 bases respectively, with 10 bases between them. CDR3 length: 16 residues. CDR1 LNHNV and CDR2 YYDKDF come from the germline V gene (reference sequence). The CDR3 reads CATSRDTGSGANVLTF. CDR3 bases: TGTGCCACCAGCAGAGATACAGGGAGCGGGGCCAACGTCCTGACTTTC.

This sequence joins TRBV5-1 and TRBJ2-1; tentatively, D is TRBD2 (5 bases). V lost 0 bases to trimming and J lost 12 bases, with 19 bases between them. The germline CDR1 and CDR2 sequences are SGHRS and YFSETQ. This CDR3 is built from 15 residues. The CDR3 is CASSLEDPTGDGQFF. The CDR3, as DNA: TGCGCCAGCAGCTTGGAGGACCCCACCGGGGATGGGCAGTTCTTC.

The V and J genes are TRBV19 and TRBJ2-1, with D possibly TRBD1 on 6 matching bases. The CDR3 is 14 residues long. Trimming stripped 2 bases from V and 8 bases from J, with 13 bases between. The germline V gene has CDR1 LNHDA and CDR2 SQIVND (reference sequence). The CDR3 nucleotides are TGTGCCAGTAGTATAACGACAGGATTCGATGAGCAGTTCTTC. Residues: CASSITTGFDEQFF.

The V gene is TRBV4-2, the J gene TRBJ1-5; no clear D. V shed 2 bases and J shed 0 bases, with 5 bases lying between them. Germline V gives CDR1 LGHNA, CDR2 YNFKEQ. The CDR3 is 14 residues long. CDR3 amino acids: CASSQSHSNQPQHF. In DNA form, the CDR3 reads TGTGCCAGCAGCCAAAGTCATAGCAATCAGCCCCAGCATTTT.

The CDR3 DNA is TGTGCCAGCAGCTTCGGACTAGCGGGAGGTAGAGAGCAGTTCTTC. As protein: CASSFGLAGGREQFF. The chain links TRBV11-3 to TRBJ2-1; 14 nucleotides align to TRBD2. The CDR3 contains 15 residues. Looked up from germline, CDR1 is SGHNT and CDR2 is YENEEA. The V and J ends lost 3 bases and 10 bases, in that order; junction bases with no gene match: 5.

This chain links TRBV10-3 with TRBJ2-1, with 11 bases matching TRBD2. J gave up 4 bases and V 2 bases, and 10 bases lay outside the gene matches. The CDR3 runs 18 residues. Germline assignment: CDR1 ENHRY and CDR2 SYGVKD. CDR3 nucleotide sequence: TGTGCCATCAGTGAGAGGGCCCCCACTAGCGGGAGTTACAATGAGCAGTTCTTC. Translation: CAISERAPTSGSYNEQFF.

This chain joins TRBV11-3 and TRBJ1-4, with D possibly being TRBD1 (5 bases). Trimming left V 5 bases short and J 3 bases short, with 10 bases between. CDR3 size: 14 residues. CDR1 is SGHNT and CDR2 is YENEEA in the germline V gene. The CDR3 DNA reads as TGTGCCAGCAGCCATGGACAATCTAATGAAAAACTGTTTTTT. The encoded protein is CASSHGQSNEKLFF.

The chain carries TRBV10-3 and TRBJ2-2, with 8 bases that match TRBD2. This CDR3 is 15 amino acids long. Germline V gene data show CDR1 as ENHRY and CDR2 as SYGVKD. The junction had 7 bases not matched to a gene; V was cut back by 10 bases and J by 0 bases. The CDR3: CATEELAANTGELFF. For the CDR3, the DNA is TGTGCCACCGAGGAACTAGCGGCGAACACCGGGGAGCTGTTTTTT.

The chain uses TRBV11-1 and TRBJ2-3, with TRBD2 matching 8 bases. Germline V gene sequence: CDR1 SGHAT, CDR2 FQDESV (reference sequence). V lost 5 bases to trimming and J lost 7 bases; unmatched junction nucleotides: 8. CDR3 length equals 14 residues. For the CDR3, the DNA is TGTGCCAGCAGCCCCGGGAGGGCGAGAAATACGCAGTATTTT. It translates to CASSPGRARNTQYF.

The rearrangement joins TRBV5-4 to TRBJ2-2, with 8 bases identical to TRBD1. The CDR3 totals 17 residues. CDR1 is SGHNT and CDR2 is YYREEE in the germline V gene (reference sequence). With V trimmed by 0 bases and J by 1 base, 5 bases remained unmatched. CDR3 DNA sequence: TGTGCCAGCAGCTTGGCCCAGGGGGCGTGGAACACCGGGGAGCTGTTTTTT. It yields the protein CASSLAQGAWNTGELFF.

This chain links TRBV28 with TRBJ2-7, with 8 bases that match TRBD1. J gave up 6 bases and V 6 bases, and 13 bases lay outside the gene matches. CDR1 is MDHEN, CDR2 SYDVKM, per germline. This CDR3 region has 15 residues. The CDR3 bases are TGTGCCAGCAGCTTGTGGGACAGGCCCGCAAGCGAGCAGTACTTC. It specifies CASSLWDRPASEQYF.

CDR3 loop: CASSLAGQGETQYF. CDR3 nucleotides: TGCGCCAGCAGCTTGGCGGGACAGGGTGAGACCCAGTACTTC. This chain joins TRBV5-1 and TRBJ2-5, with 9 positions matching TRBD1. The V and J ends lost 0 bases and 5 bases, in that order; junction bases with no gene match: 2. The CDR3 runs to 14 residues. Germline lookup yields CDR1 SGHRS and CDR2 YFSETQ.

This chain links TRBV6-5 with TRBJ2-1, with TRBD2 as a possible D gene (6 bases). The V end lost 5 bases, the J end lost 2 bases, and 10 bases lay between the germline ends. This CDR3 contains 14 residues. Germline loops: CDR1 MNHEY, CDR2 SVGAGI. This CDR3 reads CASSKGGTYNEQFF. DNA for the CDR3: TGTGCCAGCAGTAAGGGAGGTACCTACAATGAGCAGTTCTTC.

This clone was seen only a few times. An end of the junction does not agree with germline; a read error may underlie this. This sample includes further DNA sequences coding for the same CDR3. The gene calls are TRBV5-6 and TRBJ2-4; the D is unclear. The CDR3 runs 14 residues. The germline V gene encodes CDR1 SGHDT and CDR2 YYEEEE. The CDR3 DNA sequence: TGTGCCAGCAGCTTGCTAGGACCGAACACCCCGAAGGACTTC. This codes for CASSLLGPNTPKDF.

The V call is TRBV19, the J call TRBJ2-7; D not resolved. This CDR3 comprises 13 residues. The V end lost 3 bases, the J end lost 3 bases, and 9 bases lay between the germline ends. Looked up from germline, CDR1 is LNHDA and CDR2 is SQIVND (reference sequence). Here the CDR3 DNA reads TGTGCCAGTAGTATTAAGGTGTACTACGAGCAGTACTTC. Its protein is CASSIKVYYEQYF.

V gene TRBV19 combines with J gene TRBJ2-4; TRBD2 is a possible D gene (5 bases). The ends were cut back, 2 bases at V and 2 bases at J, with 10 bases in the middle. The CDR3 extends over 15 amino acids. Germline V lookup: CDR1 LNHDA, CDR2 SQIVND (reference sequence). Here the CDR3 DNA reads TGTGCCAGTAGTATACTCGGGGAGCCCAAAAACATTCAGTACTTC. Amino acid sequence: CASSILGEPKNIQYF.

The J gene is TRBJ2-5, the V gene TRBV2, with 8 bases matching TRBD1. Per the germline V gene, CDR1 is SNHLY and CDR2 is FYNNEI. Trimming at V came to 5 bases and at J to 5 bases, leaving 7 bases not matched to a gene. The CDR3 is made up of 14 amino acids. The CDR3: CASSPGTGGETQYF. CDR3 in DNA: TGTGCCAGCAGTCCAGGGACAGGCGGGGAGACCCAGTACTTC.

This chain joins TRBV7-3 and TRBJ2-1; weak D call: TRBD2 (5 bases). V shed 3 bases and J shed 5 bases, with 8 bases lying between them. The CDR3 sequence is 13 residues long. Germline V lookup: CDR1 SGHTA, CDR2 FQGTGA. The CDR3 DNA follows: TGTGCCAGCAGCTTTGGGAGAAACAATGAGCAGTTCTTC. This gives the protein CASSFGRNNEQFF.